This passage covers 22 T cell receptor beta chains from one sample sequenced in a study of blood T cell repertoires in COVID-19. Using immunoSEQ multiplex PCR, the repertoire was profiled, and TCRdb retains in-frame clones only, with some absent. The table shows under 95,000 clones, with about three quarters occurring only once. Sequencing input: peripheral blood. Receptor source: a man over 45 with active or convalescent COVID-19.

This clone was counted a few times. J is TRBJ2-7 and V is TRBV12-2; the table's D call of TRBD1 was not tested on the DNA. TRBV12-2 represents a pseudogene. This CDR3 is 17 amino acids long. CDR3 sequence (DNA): TGTGCAAGTCGCTTTAATGGACAAGGGCTTAAAATTCACGAGCAGTACTTC. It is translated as CASRFNGQGLKIHEQYF.

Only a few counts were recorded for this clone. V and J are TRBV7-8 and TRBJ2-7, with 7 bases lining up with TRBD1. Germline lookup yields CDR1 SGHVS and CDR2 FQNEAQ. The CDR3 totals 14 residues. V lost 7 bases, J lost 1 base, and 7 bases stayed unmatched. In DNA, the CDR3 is TGTGCCAGCACCAAGACAGGGAATTCCTACGAGCAGTACTTC. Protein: CASTKTGNSYEQYF.

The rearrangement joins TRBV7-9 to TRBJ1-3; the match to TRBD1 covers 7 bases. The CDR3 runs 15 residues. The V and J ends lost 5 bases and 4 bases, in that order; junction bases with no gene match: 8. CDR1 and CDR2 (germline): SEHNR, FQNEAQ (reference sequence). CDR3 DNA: TGTGCCAGCAGCAATCCGACAGGGAGAGGAAACACCATATATTTT. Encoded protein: CASSNPTGRGNTIYF.

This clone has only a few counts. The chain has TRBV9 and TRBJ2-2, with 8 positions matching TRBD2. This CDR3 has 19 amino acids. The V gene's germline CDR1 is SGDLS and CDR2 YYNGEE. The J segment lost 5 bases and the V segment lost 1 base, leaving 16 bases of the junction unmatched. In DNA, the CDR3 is TGTGCCAGCAGCGTACCCCGGGAGGGGGGACTAGGGGAAACCGGGGAGCTGTTTTTT. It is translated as CASSVPREGGLGETGELFF. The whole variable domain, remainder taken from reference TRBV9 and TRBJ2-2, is DSGVTQTPKHLITATGQRVTLRCSPRSGDLSVYWYQQSLDQGLQFLIQYYNGEERAKGNILERFSAQQFPDLHSELNLSSLELGDSALYFCASSVPREGGLGETGELFFGEGSRLTVL.

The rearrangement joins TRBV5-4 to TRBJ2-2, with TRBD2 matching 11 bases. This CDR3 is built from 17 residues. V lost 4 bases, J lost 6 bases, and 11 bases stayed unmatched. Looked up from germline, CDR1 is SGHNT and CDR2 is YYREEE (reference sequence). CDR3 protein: CASSATSGGPRAGELFF. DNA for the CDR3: TGTGCCAGCAGCGCCACTAGCGGGGGTCCCCGGGCCGGGGAGCTGTTTTTT.

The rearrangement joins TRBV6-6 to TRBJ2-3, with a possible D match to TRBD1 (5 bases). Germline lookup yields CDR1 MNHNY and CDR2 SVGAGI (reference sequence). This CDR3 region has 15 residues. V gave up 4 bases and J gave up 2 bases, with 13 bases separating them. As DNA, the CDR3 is TGTGCCAGCAGTTTTATCTCTGGGGCCACAGATACGCAGTATTTT. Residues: CASSFISGATDTQYF.

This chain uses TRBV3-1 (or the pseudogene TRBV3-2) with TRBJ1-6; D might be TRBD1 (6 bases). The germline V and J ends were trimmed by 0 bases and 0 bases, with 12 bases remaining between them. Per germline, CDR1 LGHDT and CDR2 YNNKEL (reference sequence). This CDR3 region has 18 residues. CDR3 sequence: CASSQDLPGASYNSPLHF. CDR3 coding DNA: TGTGCCAGCAGCCAAGATCTGCCAGGGGCCTCCTATAATTCACCCCTCCACTTT.

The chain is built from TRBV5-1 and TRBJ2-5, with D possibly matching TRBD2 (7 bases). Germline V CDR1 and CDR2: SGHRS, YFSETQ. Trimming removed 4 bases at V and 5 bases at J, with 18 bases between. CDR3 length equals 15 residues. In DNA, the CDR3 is TGCGCCAGCAGCCCTGGACAGATCGGGGGGGAGACCCAGTACTTC. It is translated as CASSPGQIGGETQYF.

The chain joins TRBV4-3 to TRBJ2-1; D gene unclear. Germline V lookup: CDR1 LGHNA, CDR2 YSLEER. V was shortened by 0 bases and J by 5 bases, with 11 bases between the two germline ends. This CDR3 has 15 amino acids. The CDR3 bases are TGCGCCAGCAGCCAAGATTTGAACAGAAACAATGAGCAGTTCTTC. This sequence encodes CASSQDLNRNNEQFF.

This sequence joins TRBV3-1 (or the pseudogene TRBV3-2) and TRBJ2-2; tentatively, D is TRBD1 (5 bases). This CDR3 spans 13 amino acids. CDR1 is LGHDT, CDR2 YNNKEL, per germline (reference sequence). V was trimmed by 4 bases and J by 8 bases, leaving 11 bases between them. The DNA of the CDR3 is TGTGCCAGCAGCCTTGACAGTCAAGGGGAGCTGTTTTTT. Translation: CASSLDSQGELFF.

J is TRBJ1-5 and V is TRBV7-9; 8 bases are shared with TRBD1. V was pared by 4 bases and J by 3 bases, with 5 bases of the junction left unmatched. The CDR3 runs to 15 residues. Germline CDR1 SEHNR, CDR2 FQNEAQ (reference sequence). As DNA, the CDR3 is TGTGCCAGCAGCTCCCTGGACAGGGACAATCAGCCCCAGCATTTT. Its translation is CASSSLDRDNQPQHF.

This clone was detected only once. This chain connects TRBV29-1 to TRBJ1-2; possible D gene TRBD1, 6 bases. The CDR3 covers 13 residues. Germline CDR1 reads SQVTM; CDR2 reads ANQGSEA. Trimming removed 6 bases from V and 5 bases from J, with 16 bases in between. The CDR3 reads CSVVAQGGYGYTF. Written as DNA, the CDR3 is TGCAGCGTCGTGGCCCAAGGGGGATATGGCTACACCTTC.

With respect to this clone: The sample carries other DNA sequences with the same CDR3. This CDR3 reads CASSFGYQETQYF. For the CDR3, the DNA is TGTGCCAGCAGTTTCGGGTACCAAGAGACCCAGTACTTC. The chain has TRBV27 and TRBJ2-5; no clear D gene. The CDR3 loop spans 13 amino acids. Looked up from germline, CDR1 is MNHEY and CDR2 is SMNVEV (reference sequence). The V gene lost 3 bases and the J gene lost 0 bases, with 5 bases spanning the gap.

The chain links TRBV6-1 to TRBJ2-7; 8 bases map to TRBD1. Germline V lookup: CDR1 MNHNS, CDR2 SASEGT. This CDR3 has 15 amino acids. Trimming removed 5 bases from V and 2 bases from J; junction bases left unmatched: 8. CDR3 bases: TGTGCCAGCAGTCAACTCGGGACAGGCACCTACGAGCAGTACTTC. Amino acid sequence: CASSQLGTGTYEQYF.

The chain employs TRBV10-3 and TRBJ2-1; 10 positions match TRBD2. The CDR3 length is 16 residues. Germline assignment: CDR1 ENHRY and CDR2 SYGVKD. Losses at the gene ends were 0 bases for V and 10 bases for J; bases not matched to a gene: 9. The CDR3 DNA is TGTGCCATCAGTGAGTCGAAGTCTAGCGGGGGCTTGGAGCAGTTCTTC. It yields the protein CAISESKSSGGLEQFF.

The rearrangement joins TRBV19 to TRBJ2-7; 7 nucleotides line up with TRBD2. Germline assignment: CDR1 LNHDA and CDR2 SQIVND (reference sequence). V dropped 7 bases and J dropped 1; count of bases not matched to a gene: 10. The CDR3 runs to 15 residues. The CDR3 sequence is CASKFKGGTSYEQYF. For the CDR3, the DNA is TGTGCCAGTAAATTTAAGGGAGGGACTTCCTACGAGCAGTACTTC.

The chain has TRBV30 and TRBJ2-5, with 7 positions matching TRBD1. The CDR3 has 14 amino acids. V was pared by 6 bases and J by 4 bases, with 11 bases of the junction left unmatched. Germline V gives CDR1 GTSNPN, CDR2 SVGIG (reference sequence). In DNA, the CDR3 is TGTGCCTGCCACCTCACAGGGGTGGGAGAGACCCAGTACTTC. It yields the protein CACHLTGVGETQYF.

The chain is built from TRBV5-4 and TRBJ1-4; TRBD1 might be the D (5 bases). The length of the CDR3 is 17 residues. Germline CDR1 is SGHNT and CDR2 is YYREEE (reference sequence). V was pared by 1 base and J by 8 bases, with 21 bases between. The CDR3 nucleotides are TGTGCCAGCAGCTTGCTGCTGGGGCAGGGCGCCCTCGAAAAACTGTTTTTT. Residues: CASSLLLGQGALEKLFF.

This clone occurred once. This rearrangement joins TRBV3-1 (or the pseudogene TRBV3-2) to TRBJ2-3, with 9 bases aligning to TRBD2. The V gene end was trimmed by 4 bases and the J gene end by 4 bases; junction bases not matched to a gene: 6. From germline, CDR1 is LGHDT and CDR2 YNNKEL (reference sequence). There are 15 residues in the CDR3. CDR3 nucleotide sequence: TGTGCCAGCAGCCCCCCTGGCGGGGGGGCAGATACGCAGTATTTT. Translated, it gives CASSPPGGGADTQYF.

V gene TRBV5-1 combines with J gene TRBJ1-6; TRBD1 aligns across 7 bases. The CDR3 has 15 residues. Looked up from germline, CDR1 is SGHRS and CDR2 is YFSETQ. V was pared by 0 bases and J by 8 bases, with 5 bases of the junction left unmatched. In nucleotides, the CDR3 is TGCGCCAGCAGCTTGGCCGTCAGGGGGGATTCACCCCTCCACTTT. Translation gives CASSLAVRGDSPLHF. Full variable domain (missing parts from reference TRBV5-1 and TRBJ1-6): KAGVTQTPRYLIKTRGQQVTLSCSPISGHRSVSWYQQTPGQGLQFLFEYFSETQRNKGNFPGRFSGRQFSNSRSEMNVSTLELGDSALYLCASSLAVRGDSPLHFGNGTRLTVT.

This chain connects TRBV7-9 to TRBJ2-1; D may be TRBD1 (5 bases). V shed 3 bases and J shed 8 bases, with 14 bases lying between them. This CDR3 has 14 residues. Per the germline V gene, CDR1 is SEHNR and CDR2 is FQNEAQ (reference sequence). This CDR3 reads CASSFMGLSDEQFF. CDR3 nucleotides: TGTGCCAGCAGCTTCATGGGGCTATCGGATGAGCAGTTCTTC.

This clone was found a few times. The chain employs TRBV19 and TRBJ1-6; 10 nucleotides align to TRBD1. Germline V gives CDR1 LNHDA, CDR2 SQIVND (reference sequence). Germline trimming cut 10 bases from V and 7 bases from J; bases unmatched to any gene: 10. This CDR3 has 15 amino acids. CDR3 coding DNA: TGTGCCACGACAGGGGGCAACCAGTTAAATTCACCCCTCCACTTT. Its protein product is CATTGGNQLNSPLHF.